Shown below are 23 T cell receptor beta chains from a single sample sequenced in a study of human T cells and chemical hapten exposure. TCRdb reprocessed the RACE reads via MiXCR and lists one record per CDR3 protein. The sample includes about 190,000 distinct CDR3 sequences, around a quarter of them seen just once. Regarding time point: patch test 3, about 24 weeks after DPC sensitization. Treatment reported: therapeutic diphenylcyclopropenone sensitization with weekly scalp DPC. The sample consisted of whole blood, taken in connection with sensitization to the hapten diphenylcyclopropenone (DPC). These receptors were obtained from a middle-aged woman with alopecia areata. Some clones in this sample may be carry-over from other donors' samples.

This clonotype was detected only a few times. V usage is TRBV6-1 and J usage is TRBJ2-1; TRBD1 aligns across 9 bases. The CDR3 has 16 residues. The J segment lost 0 bases and the V segment lost 11 bases, leaving 11 bases of the junction unmatched. The germline gives CDR1 MNHNS, CDR2 SASEGT. The CDR3 DNA sequence: TGTGCCGGGGGGCGGACAGGGGCCAGCTCCTACAATGAGCAGTTCTTC. Residues: CAGGRTGASSYNEQFF.

This clonotype showed up just a few times. The chain has TRBV18 and TRBJ2-1; D gene unclear. The CDR3 has 13 residues. CDR1 is KGHSH and CDR2 is LQKENI in the germline V gene. V shed 6 bases and J shed 7 bases, with 13 bases lying between them. In DNA, the CDR3 is TGTGCCAGCTCCCGACTGCCTGGGAATGAGCAGTTCTTC. This codes for CASSRLPGNEQFF. Filled out from reference TRBV18 and TRBJ2-1, the complete variable domain reads NAGVMQNPRHLVRRRGQEARLRCSPMKGHSHVYWYRQLPEEGLKFMVYLQKENIIDESGMPKERFSAEFPKEGPSILRIQQVVRGDSAAYFCASSRLPGNEQFFGPGTRLTVL.

The chain has TRBV29-1 and TRBJ2-6, with D possibly being TRBD1 (6 bases). The CDR3 contains 15 residues. V was clipped by 4 bases and J by 1 base, with 11 bases between them. Per germline, CDR1 SQVTM and CDR2 ANQGSEA. CDR3 protein: CSVGQGSSGANVLTF. CDR3 DNA sequence: TGCAGCGTTGGTCAGGGGAGTTCTGGGGCCAACGTCCTGACTTTC.

This clonotype was seen only a few times. The V and J genes are TRBV7-6 and TRBJ2-1; D is unclear. The CDR3 extends over 12 amino acids. V shed 2 bases and J shed 9 bases, with 8 bases lying between them. Germline V gene lookup returns CDR1 SGHVS and CDR2 FNYEAQ. The CDR3 sequence is CASSLSGTEQFF. The DNA for the CDR3 is TGTGCCAGCAGCTTATCCGGAACTGAGCAGTTCTTC.

V gene TRBV7-9 combines with J gene TRBJ1-5; D unclear. The CDR3 has 14 amino acids. V was clipped by 1 base and J by 2 bases, with 6 bases between them. Germline CDR1 is SEHNR and CDR2 is FQNEAQ (reference sequence). The CDR3 bases are TGTGCCAGCAGCTTAGGTTACGGCAATCAGCCCCAGCATTTT. Translated: CASSLGYGNQPQHF.

This clonotype appeared a single time. This rearrangement joins TRBV3-1 to TRBJ2-3, with 7 bases identical to TRBD1. Germline V CDR1 and CDR2: LGHDT, YNNKEL (reference sequence). With V trimmed by 7 bases and J by 6 bases, 7 bases remained unmatched. The CDR3 extends over 13 amino acids. CDR3 sequence (DNA): TGTGCCAGCACCAACAGGGGAATGGATACGCAGTATTTT. This codes for CASTNRGMDTQYF.

Only a few counts were recorded for this clonotype. V gene TRBV28 combines with J gene TRBJ2-7; 10 nucleotides agree with TRBD1. Trimming took 6 bases from V and 2 from J; bases not matched to a gene: 10. This CDR3 spans 16 amino acids. Germline V CDR1 and CDR2: MDHEN, SYDVKM. This CDR3 reads CASRAAPGQGPYEQYF. The DNA of the CDR3 is TGTGCCAGCAGAGCAGCTCCGGGACAGGGGCCCTACGAGCAGTACTTC.

The gene calls are TRBV7-6 and TRBJ1-4; D remains ambiguous. The CDR3 contains 16 residues. V gave up 1 base and J gave up 3 bases, with 12 bases separating them. CDR1 is SGHVS, CDR2 FNYEAQ, per germline. CDR3 sequence: CASSLVAPTANEKLFF. DNA for the CDR3: TGTGCCAGCAGCTTAGTAGCCCCGACGGCTAATGAAAAACTGTTTTTT.

In this sample, this clonotype turned up many times. The CDR3: CASSISGTANTEAFF. CDR3 nucleotide sequence: TGTGCCAGCAGTATCTCCGGGACGGCGAACACTGAAGCTTTCTTT. This chain joins TRBV28 and TRBJ1-1; TRBD1 is a possible D gene (5 bases). Germline CDR1 and CDR2: MDHEN and SYDVKM. Trimming stripped 5 bases from V and 1 base from J, with 14 bases between. This CDR3 has 15 amino acids.

This clonotype has a handful of counts. The rearrangement joins TRBV7-2 to TRBJ2-7, with 8 bases that match TRBD2. Germline-derived CDR1 and CDR2 are SGHTA and FQGNSA. The V gene end was trimmed by 0 bases and the J gene end by 5 bases; junction bases not matched to a gene: 6. The length of the CDR3 is 15 residues. The CDR3 reads CASSLAVSGIHEQYF. The CDR3 DNA follows: TGTGCCAGCAGCTTAGCAGTTAGCGGGATCCACGAGCAGTACTTC.

This rearrangement joins TRBV21-1 to TRBJ2-3; the D call in the table, TRBD1, was not verified against the DNA. TRBV21-1 is termed a pseudogene. The CDR3 is 17 amino acids. CDR3 sequence reads: CASSKPRPRDSTDTQYF. Here the CDR3 DNA reads TGTGCCAGCAGCAAACCCCGTCCCCGGGACAGCACAGATACGCAGTATTTT.

This clonotype was seen a few times. The chain links TRBV7-2 to TRBJ2-7, with TRBD2 matching over 10 bases. V was clipped by 4 bases and J by 4 bases; unmatched bases: 7. The CDR3 totals 15 residues. Per the germline V gene, CDR1 is SGHTA and CDR2 is FQGNSA. CDR3 sequence (DNA): TGTGCCAGCAGCTCCGCTAGCGGGAGTTGGTACGAGCAGTACTTC. The encoded protein is CASSSASGSWYEQYF. Combining the CDR3 with reference TRBV7-2 and TRBJ2-7 gives the whole variable domain GAGVSQSPSNKVTEKGKDVELRCDPISGHTALYWYRQSLGQGLEFLIYFQGNSAPDKSGLPSDRFSAERTGGSVSTLTIQRTQQEDSAVYLCASSSASGSWYEQYFGPGTRLTVT.

V gene TRBV20-1 combines with J gene TRBJ2-7, with TRBD2 matching 11 bases. Germline CDR1 and CDR2: DFQATT and SNEGSKA (reference sequence). Losses at the gene ends were 6 bases for V and 0 bases for J; bases not matched to a gene: 7. The CDR3 consists of 15 residues. CDR3 bases: TGCAGTGCGAACCCCGGGACTAGCGGCTCCTACGAGCAGTACTTC. This translates into CSANPGTSGSYEQYF.

About this clonotype: One junction end does not reproduce the germline sequence, and a read error may be involved. The chain recombines TRBV7-9 with TRBJ2-7; TRBD2 matches 8 bases. Germline V gives CDR1 SEHNR, CDR2 FQNEAQ (reference sequence). This CDR3 comprises 13 residues. CDR3 in amino acids: CASSLGRGGEFFF. CDR3 DNA: TGTGCCAGCAGCTTGGGCCGGGGGGGCGAATTTTTCTTC.

The V and J genes are TRBV24-1 and TRBJ2-3; 10 bases map to TRBD2. Trimming cost V 12 bases and J 2 bases; bases outside gene matches: 7. CDR1 KGHDR and CDR2 SFDVKD come from the germline V gene. The CDR3 totals 14 residues. The CDR3 sequence is CASGTSATTDTQYF. CDR3 DNA sequence: TGTGCCTCCGGGACTAGCGCGACCACAGATACGCAGTATTTT.

In this sample, this clonotype turned up many times. This chain connects TRBV7-2 to TRBJ2-1; 14 bases are shared with TRBD2. CDR3 length equals 15 residues. Trimming took 1 base from V and 15 from J; bases not matched to a gene: 8. The germline V gene has CDR1 SGHTA and CDR2 FQGNSA. The CDR3 DNA follows: TGTGCCAGCAGCTTAGGAGCTGGACTAGCGGGAGGAGGGTTCTTC. This encodes CASSLGAGLAGGGFF.

The chain joins TRBV5-6 to TRBJ1-1; TRBD1 aligns across 7 bases. V lost 3 bases, J lost 0 bases, and 2 bases stayed unmatched. The CDR3 is made up of 14 amino acids. Germline CDR1 SGHDT, CDR2 YYEEEE. As DNA, the CDR3 is TGTGCCAGCAGCTCCGGACAGGTGAACACTGAAGCTTTCTTT. Its translation is CASSSGQVNTEAFF.

The chain has TRBV7-2 and TRBJ2-1; D may be TRBD2 (5 bases). V gave up 5 bases and J gave up 0 bases, with 17 bases separating them. CDR1 is SGHTA, CDR2 FQGNSA, per germline. The CDR3 has 17 residues. In DNA, the CDR3 is TGTGCCAGCAGCCCCGGTGAGGGCCGGGGCTCCTACAATGAGCAGTTCTTC. Its protein is CASSPGEGRGSYNEQFF.

The chain employs TRBV24-1 and TRBJ2-3; 7 nucleotides line up with TRBD1. The CDR3 has 19 residues. The V segment lost 0 bases and the J segment 6 bases; nucleotides outside the gene matches: 17. The germline V gene has CDR1 KGHDR and CDR2 SFDVKD. The CDR3 coding sequence is TGTGCCACCAGTGATTTGTCTGGGACAGTTCCGGGCCCCTCGGATACGCAGTATTTT. Protein product: CATSDLSGTVPGPSDTQYF.

This clonotype was counted between two and nine times. V is TRBV7-9 and J is TRBJ1-5; D gene ambiguous. The germline V gene has CDR1 SEHNR and CDR2 FQNEAQ (reference sequence). The CDR3 runs 12 residues. The V and J ends lost 1 base and 7 bases respectively, with 5 bases between them. The CDR3 is CASSLGEQPQHF. DNA of the CDR3: TGTGCCAGCAGCTTAGGGGAGCAGCCCCAGCATTTT.

The rearrangement joins TRBV19 to TRBJ1-4; no definite D call. There are 15 residues in the CDR3. V dropped 5 bases and J dropped 3 bases, with 13 bases sitting between them. Germline CDR1 LNHDA, CDR2 SQIVND (reference sequence). This chain's CDR3 is CASSSYGPPNEKLFF. CDR3 nucleotides: TGTGCCAGTAGTTCCTACGGGCCACCTAATGAAAAACTGTTTTTT.

This clonotype has a handful of counts. The rearrangement links TRBV2 to TRBJ2-3, with 8 bases fitting TRBD2. Germline lookup yields CDR1 SNHLY and CDR2 FYNNEI. The V gene end was trimmed by 7 bases and the J gene end by 2 bases; junction bases not matched to a gene: 2. The length of the CDR3 is 13 residues. Here the CDR3 DNA reads TGTGCCAGCACGACTAGCGTCACAGATACGCAGTATTTT. As protein: CASTTSVTDTQYF.

This rearrangement joins TRBV7-2 to TRBJ1-5; D call uncertain. Germline V CDR1 and CDR2: SGHTA, FQGNSA. The ends were cut back, 2 bases at V and 3 bases at J, with 11 bases in the middle. The CDR3 is 15 amino acids. CDR3 DNA: TGTGCCAGCAGCTTATCATGGAGCCCCAATCAGCCCCAGCATTTT. It translates to CASSLSWSPNQPQHF.